The clone carrying this T cell receptor beta chain was observed at least ten times. The target antigen is unknown. TCRdb independently ran MiXCR on the reads; one entry per CDR3 protein. Here the sample spans approximately 470,000 distinct CDR3 sequences, about two fifths being singletons. This sample is part of a study of T cell repertoires in cytomegalovirus infection. As for the study in general: Both recently identified HLA-C-restricted and well-studied HLA-B-restricted CMV epitopes were used in the study. Overall study results and limits: What dominated the ex vivo response were HLA-C-restricted CMV-specific TCR beta clonotypes.

Germline assignment: CDR1 ENHRY and CDR2 SYGVKD. The junction had 3 bases not matched to a gene; V was cut back by 2 bases and J by 6 bases. CDR3 length equals 15 residues. The sequence was collected from a human donor in good health (CMV status not recorded). Some clones in this sample may be carry-over from other donors' samples. The chain couples TRBV10-3 to TRBJ2-4, with TRBD1 identical over 11 bases. The sequences come from cultured PBMCs, collected from culture after CMV antigen stimulation. CDR3 in amino acids: CAISEEDRGPNIQYF. In DNA, the CDR3 is TGTGCCATCAGTGAGGAGGACAGGGGGCCAAACATTCAGTACTTC.